Below are 5 T cell receptor beta chains sequenced from a single sample in a study of human T cells and chemical hapten exposure. TCRdb re-analysed the RACE reads in MiXCR, keeping a single row per CDR3 protein. The sample holds about 80,000 distinct CDR3 sequences, approximately 14% seen once. Time point: pre-sensitization, week 0. As for treatment: therapeutic diphenylcyclopropenone sensitization with weekly scalp DPC. The source material was whole blood, sampled in connection with sensitization to the hapten diphenylcyclopropenone (DPC). The receptors come from a woman between 45 and 60 years old with alopecia areata. Some clones in this sample may be carry-over from other donors' samples.

In this sample, this clonotype turned up many times. V gene TRBV27 combines with J gene TRBJ2-5; 9 positions match TRBD1. CDR3 size: 15 residues. Germline CDR1 MNHEY, CDR2 SMNVEV (reference sequence). V dropped 4 bases and J dropped 3; count of bases not matched to a gene: 6. CDR3 loop: CASSYYRGREETQYF. The CDR3 DNA reads TGTGCCAGCAGTTACTACAGGGGGCGGGAAGAGACCCAGTACTTC.

The chain carries TRBV13 and TRBJ1-5; D might be TRBD1 (6 bases). In germline, CDR1 is PRHDT, CDR2 FYEKMQ (reference sequence). This CDR3 is 18 amino acids long. V shed 2 bases and J shed 1 base, with 18 bases lying between them. The CDR3 spells CASSLPLTGPASNQPQHF. The CDR3 nucleotides are TGTGCCAGCAGCTTACCGCTCACAGGGCCCGCAAGCAATCAGCCCCAGCATTTT.

This chain links TRBV7-9 with TRBJ2-1; a weak D match, TRBD2 (5 bases). The CDR3 has 14 amino acids. The germline V and J ends were trimmed by 3 bases and 5 bases, with 11 bases remaining between them. The germline V gene encodes CDR1 SEHNR and CDR2 FQNEAQ (reference sequence). The CDR3 DNA is TGTGCCAGCAGCTTCGTGAGCGGTAACAATGAGCAGTTCTTC. Its protein product is CASSFVSGNNEQFF.

This clonotype was recorded a few times. The chain carries TRBV20-1 and TRBJ1-6; D is unresolved. CDR3 length equals 13 residues. The germline CDR1 and CDR2 sequences are DFQATT and SNEGSKA (reference sequence). Trimming cost V 4 bases and J 8 bases, with 12 bases left between them. The CDR3, as DNA: TGCAGTGCTACCGAGGGCCGGGATTCACCCCTCCACTTT. It codes for CSATEGRDSPLHF.

CDR3 protein: CATSYGTEAFF. In nucleotides, the CDR3 is TGTGCCACCAGTTACGGCACTGAAGCTTTCTTT. The chain combines TRBV24-1 with TRBJ1-1; D gene unclear. Germline loops: CDR1 KGHDR, CDR2 SFDVKD. The CDR3 is 11 amino acids. Trimming took 6 bases from V and 4 from J, leaving 5 bases between them.